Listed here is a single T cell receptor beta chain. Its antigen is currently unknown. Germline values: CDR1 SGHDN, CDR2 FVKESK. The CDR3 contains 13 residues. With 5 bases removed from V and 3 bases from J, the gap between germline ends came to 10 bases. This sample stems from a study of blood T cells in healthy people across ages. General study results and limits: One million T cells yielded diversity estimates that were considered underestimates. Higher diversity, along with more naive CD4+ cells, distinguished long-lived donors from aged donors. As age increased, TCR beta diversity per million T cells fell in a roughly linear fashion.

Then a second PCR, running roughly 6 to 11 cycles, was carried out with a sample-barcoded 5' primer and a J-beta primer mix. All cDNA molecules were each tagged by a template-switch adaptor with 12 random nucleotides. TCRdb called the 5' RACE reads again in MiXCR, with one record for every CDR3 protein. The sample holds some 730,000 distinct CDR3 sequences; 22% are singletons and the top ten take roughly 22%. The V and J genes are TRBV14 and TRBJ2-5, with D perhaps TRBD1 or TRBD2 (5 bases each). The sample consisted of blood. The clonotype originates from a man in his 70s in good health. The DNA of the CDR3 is TGTGCCAGCAGCACCCGAGGGGAAGAGACCCAGTACTTC. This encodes CASSTRGEETQYF. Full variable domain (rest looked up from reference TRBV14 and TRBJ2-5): EAGVTQFPSHSVIEKGQTVTLRCDPISGHDNLYWYRRVMGKEIKFLLHFVKESKQDESGMPNNRFLAERTGGTYSTLKVQPAELEDSGVYFCASSTRGEETQYFGPGTRLLVL.